Listed here are 15 T cell receptor beta chains from one sample, sequenced in a study of cytomegalovirus exposure and HLA in healthy donors. With 60 Vbeta and 13 Jbeta primers, the PCR was carried out. TCRdb's copy holds only in-frame clones and misses some; the assay was immunoSEQ multiplex PCR. The repertoire holds about 99,000 clones, with almost 80% as singletons. The sample was PBMCs. These receptors were collected from a man in his fifties in good health and CMV-seropositive.

The CDR3 sequence: CASSLEGGSTFDTQYF. CDR3 nucleotide sequence: TGTGCCAGCAGCTTGGAGGGCGGGAGCACTTTTGATACGCAGTATTTT. The chain couples TRBV5-4 to TRBJ2-3, with TRBD2 identical over 7 bases. The germline gives CDR1 SGHNT, CDR2 YYREEE (reference sequence). Trimming cost V 0 bases and J 6 bases; bases outside gene matches: 10. The CDR3 runs 16 residues.

The chain joins TRBV7-7 to TRBJ2-1; 9 bases are shared with TRBD2. J gave up 6 bases and V 5 bases, and 8 bases lay outside the gene matches. Germline CDR1 and CDR2: SSHAT and FNYEAQ (reference sequence). The CDR3 spans 15 residues. The CDR3 is CASSPGGTSINEQFF. CDR3 coding DNA: TGTGCCAGCAGCCCAGGCGGGACTAGCATCAATGAGCAGTTCTTC.

V is TRBV11-2 and J is TRBJ2-5; TRBD1 is a possible D gene (5 bases). This CDR3 is 14 amino acids long. V gave up 4 bases and J gave up 0 bases, with 9 bases separating them. The germline CDR1 and CDR2 sequences are SGHAT and FQNNGV. The CDR3 sequence: CASSSDTYQETQYF. The CDR3 DNA sequence: TGTGCCAGCAGCTCGGACACGTACCAAGAGACCCAGTACTTC.

The V and J genes are TRBV5-5 and TRBJ1-2; TRBD1 matches 10 bases. The junction had 10 bases not matched to a gene; V was cut back by 3 bases and J by 2 bases. Germline assignment: CDR1 SGHKS and CDR2 YYEKEE (reference sequence). The CDR3 contains 17 residues. CDR3 in DNA: TGTGCCAGCAGCTGGGGTGGGGGGACAGGGGAGAACTATGGCTACACCTTC. It is translated as CASSWGGGTGENYGYTF.

CDR3 protein: CASSLIGGSSYNEQFF. The CDR3 nucleotides are TGTGCCAGCAGCTTAATCGGCGGGAGCTCCTACAATGAGCAGTTCTTC. The chain employs TRBV7-3 and TRBJ2-1; 7 bases are shared with TRBD2. Germline lookup yields CDR1 SGHTA and CDR2 FQGTGA. This CDR3 has 16 amino acids. V shed 1 base and J 0 bases; nucleotides not matched to a gene: 3.

The chain uses TRBV7-3 and TRBJ2-5; TRBD1 agrees at 7 bases. The germline CDR1 and CDR2 sequences are SGHTA and FQGTGA. The CDR3 consists of 15 residues. V gave up 3 bases and J gave up 0 bases; unmatched junction bases: 4. The CDR3, as DNA: TGTGCCAGCAGCTTGGGGACAGAGTACCAAGAGACCCAGTACTTC. This encodes CASSLGTEYQETQYF.

V is TRBV27 and J is TRBJ1-2; TRBD1 might be the D (5 bases). Trimming left V 3 bases short and J 8 bases short, with 16 bases between. The CDR3 sequence is 14 residues long. The germline V gene has CDR1 MNHEY and CDR2 SMNVEV (reference sequence). The CDR3 DNA reads as TGTGCCAGCAGTTTCGGGGCGCACGGGGGAGGCTACACCTTC. Translated, it gives CASSFGAHGGGYTF.

With respect to this clone: Sequence at one end of the junction differs from germline and may be a read error. V gene TRBV7-9 combines with J gene TRBJ1-1; D gene ambiguous. The length of the CDR3 is 11 residues. Germline CDR1 is SEHNR and CDR2 is FQNEAQ (reference sequence). CDR3 sequence reads: CSSSLAGEAFF. CDR3 bases: TGTTCCAGCAGCCTTGCGGGTGAAGCTTTCTTT.

This chain links TRBV5-8 with TRBJ2-7; tentatively, D is TRBD1 (6 bases). Germline V gives CDR1 SGHTS, CDR2 YDEGEE. There are 13 residues in the CDR3. V lost 0 bases and J lost 4, with 8 bases in between. The CDR3 DNA reads TGTGCCAGCAGCTTGGTCCAGGGGTACGAGCAGTACTTC. Protein: CASSLVQGYEQYF.

The chain joins TRBV28 to TRBJ1-4; 10 nucleotides agree with TRBD1. The germline V gene has CDR1 MDHEN and CDR2 SYDVKM. This CDR3 has 15 amino acids. V was clipped by 6 bases and J by 8 bases; unmatched bases: 9. For the CDR3, the DNA is TGTGCCAGCAGGGAATGGACAGGGGGACGGGAAAAACTGTTTTTT. Its protein is CASREWTGGREKLFF.

This clone was recorded once. J is TRBJ1-5 and V is TRBV19; 9 bases line up with TRBD1. Looked up from germline, CDR1 is LNHDA and CDR2 is SQIVND (reference sequence). Losses at the gene ends were 5 bases for V and 1 base for J; bases not matched to a gene: 6. The CDR3 has 16 residues. The CDR3 reads CASSSYDRGSNQPQHF. DNA of the CDR3: TGTGCCAGTAGTTCCTACGACAGGGGGAGCAATCAGCCCCAGCATTTT. Complete variable domain (other parts from reference TRBV19 and TRBJ1-5): DGGITQSPKYLFRKEGQNVTLSCEQNLNHDAMYWYRQDPGQGLRLIYYSQIVNDFQKGDIAEGYSVSREKKESFPLTVTSAQKNPTAFYLCASSSYDRGSNQPQHFGDGTRLSIL.

Turning to this clone: An end of the junction differs from the germline gene, which may be a read error. The V gene is TRBV7-9, the J gene TRBJ1-2; tentatively, D is TRBD1 (6 bases). Germline lookup yields CDR1 SEHNR and CDR2 FQNEAQ (reference sequence). The CDR3 consists of 12 residues. Here the CDR3 reads CSSSFNRDGYTF. In nucleotides, the CDR3 is TGTTCCAGCAGCTTCAACAGGGATGGCTACACCTTC.

V is TRBV6-1 and J is TRBJ1-5, with D possibly being TRBD1 (5 bases). There are 14 residues in the CDR3. The ends were cut back, 1 base at V and 9 bases at J, with 13 bases in the middle. Looked up from germline, CDR1 is MNHNS and CDR2 is SASEGT. The CDR3 reads CASSEGQGQWPQHF. CDR3 DNA: TGTGCCAGCAGTGAAGGGCAGGGCCAGTGGCCCCAGCATTTT.

The rearrangement links TRBV11-2 to TRBJ2-7, with D unresolved. The germline V gene has CDR1 SGHAT and CDR2 FQNNGV. V lost 1 base to trimming and J lost 2 bases, with 12 bases between them. There are 15 residues in the CDR3. The CDR3 DNA is TGTGCCAGCAGCTTAGTAGCTAGAAGAGCCTACGAGCAGTACTTC. Its protein product is CASSLVARRAYEQYF.

V gene TRBV29-1 combines with J gene TRBJ2-1; no reliable D call. CDR1 and CDR2 (germline): SQVTM, ANQGSEA. The V end lost 7 bases, the J end lost 6 bases, and 7 bases lay between the germline ends. The CDR3 totals 10 residues. This CDR3 is CSALGNEQFF. The CDR3 DNA is TGCAGCGCGCTCGGCAATGAGCAGTTCTTC.